Listed below are T cell receptor beta chains from one sample, sequenced in a study of T cells in localized non-small cell lung cancer. The protocol was immunoSEQ multiplex PCR, while the TCRdb copy is restricted to in-frame clones and leaves out a portion. The table has 70,000 to 95,000 clones, approximately 90% seen once; the top ten hold 4.1%. The starting material was PBMCs, obtained before any cancer treatment. These receptors were obtained from a woman aged 40-70 years with stage II squamous cell lung carcinoma. Both conserved end residues are part of each CDR3. A D gene is named only where the DNA matches it firmly. Clone size is shown for a subset of rows, as once, few, many or a class of expanded clone.

NA	NA	TRBV7-6	TRBJ1-5	TGTGCCAGCAGCCCGGACAGAGGCAATCAGCCCCAGCATTTT	CASSPDRGNQPQHF
NA	once	TRBV15	TRBJ2-7	TGTGCCACCAGCAGCGGGACGGGGACCTACGAGCAGTACTTC	CATSSGTGTYEQYF
TRBD1	NA	TRBV5-1	TRBJ1-1	TGCGCCAGCAGCCCGACAGGGGTGACTGAAGCTTTCTTT	CASSPTGVTEAFF
TRBD1	NA	TRBV29-1	TRBJ2-5	TGCAGCGTTGAACCGAGGGGGCGCGGGGAGACCCAGTACTTC	CSVEPRGRGETQYF
NA	once	TRBV7-6	TRBJ2-6	TGTGCCAGCAGCGCCCTGTCGCGGGGGGCCAACGTCCTGACTTTC	CASSALSRGANVLTF
TRBD2	NA	TRBV15	TRBJ2-1	TGTGCCACCAGCAAAGGGACTAGCGGGAGACGGACCTACAATGAGCAGTTCTTC	CATSKGTSGRRTYNEQFF
TRBD1	NA	TRBV12-5	TRBJ2-3	TGTGCTAGTGGTTTGCCCACCCACAGGGGGCTGGATACGCAGTATTTT	CASGLPTHRGLDTQYF
NA	NA	TRBV19	TRBJ1-5	TGTGCCAGTAGTATATTGGACTTCAATCAGCCCCAGCATTTT	CASSILDFNQPQHF
NA	once	TRBV18	TRBJ1-2	TGTGCCAGCTCACCAACAGCATATGGCTACACCTTC	CASSPTAYGYTF
TRBD2	NA	TRBV29-1	TRBJ2-5	TGCAGCGCCAACGGGAGGGGCCAAGAGACCCAGTACTTC	CSANGRGQETQYF
TRBD1	NA	TRBV5-4	TRBJ2-7	TGTGCCAGCAGCGCTGGCGGACAGGCATTAACAGTCTACGAGCAGTACTTC	CASSAGGQALTVYEQYF
NA	NA	TRBV7-9	TRBJ1-4	TGTGCCAGCAGCCCCGGGACGGATTTCGAAAAACTGTTTTTT	CASSPGTDFEKLFF
NA	NA	TRBV6-5	TRBJ1-3	TGTGCCAGCAGTTACTCGAGAGACCACGGAAACACCATATATTTT	CASSYSRDHGNTIYF
TRBD2	NA	TRBV5-4	TRBJ2-7	TGTGCCAGCAGCTTGGGAGGGTTACCTACGGGAGGATACTTC	CASSLGGLPTGGYF
TRBD2	NA	TRBV27	TRBJ2-1	TGTGCCAGCAGTTTGTGGCTAGCGGGGCCCTACAATGAGCAGTTCTTC	CASSLWLAGPYNEQFF
NA	NA	TRBV11-3	TRBJ2-5	TGTGCCAGCAGCCCGGGATCGGGGGAGACCCAGTACTTC	CASSPGSGETQYF
NA	few	TRBV29-1	TRBJ1-2	TGCAGCGCGGGGCAGGGACTTGATAACTATGGCTACACCTTC	CSAGQGLDNYGYTF
NA	NA	TRBV12-5	TRBJ2-2	TGTGCTAGTGGTTTGGGCCAACAGCACTTGAACACCGGGGAGCTGTTTTTT	CASGLGQQHLNTGELFF
TRBD1	NA	TRBV10-3	TRBJ1-5	TGTGCCACTAAGGGACAGGGAGGTCAGCCCCAGCATTTT	CATKGQGGQPQHF
TRBD1	NA	TRBV10-2	TRBJ1-1	TGCGCCAGCAGTGACCCGGGACAGGGGATTAATAATGAAGCTTTCTTT	CASSDPGQGINNEAFF
TRBD1	NA	TRBV2	TRBJ2-5	TGTGCCAGCAGTAAAGGGGGCAGCCAAGAGACCCAGTACTTC	CASSKGGSQETQYF
NA	NA	TRBV7-5	TRBJ1-1	TGTGCCAGAAGCTTCAGGGATGGGGCGAGCACTGAAGCTTTCTTT	CARSFRDGASTEAFF
NA	NA	TRBV19	TRBJ1-2	TGTGCCAGTTCCCCCAACCACCTCGGGGGAAACTATGGCTACACCTTC	CASSPNHLGGNYGYTF
NA	NA	TRBV5-5	TRBJ1-4	TGTGCCAGCAGCTTGGGGAGTGCAACTAATGAAAAACTGTTTTTT	CASSLGSATNEKLFF
NA	NA	TRBV7-7	TRBJ2-5	TGTGCTAGCAGCTTAGGTGGTAGCGCACAAGAGACCCAGTACTTC	CASSLGGSAQETQYF
NA	NA	TRBV29-1	TRBJ1-5	TGCAGCGTTCGACGGGAAGAGGATCAGCCCCAGCATTTT	CSVRREEDQPQHF
TRBD2	NA	TRBV29-1	TRBJ2-3	TGCAGCGTTGATGGCGGGGGTAGCACAGATACGCAGTATTTT	CSVDGGGSTDTQYF
TRBD2	NA	TRBV30	TRBJ2-1	TGTGCCTGGACCGCCCTCGGGACTAGGGTGTTCTTC	CAWTALGTRVFF
NA	NA	TRBV4-1	TRBJ2-7	TGCGCCAGCAGCCAAGAATCGGCCCGGCGGGAGCAGTACTTC	CASSQESARREQYF
TRBD1	NA	TRBV10-1	TRBJ1-1	TGCGCCAGCAGTGAGTCGATCGGGGGACAGCGTGAAGCTTTCTTT	CASSESIGGQREAFF
NA	NA	TRBV30	TRBJ1-5	TGTGCCTGGAGGACTTCTACTAATCAGCCCCAGCATTTT	CAWRTSTNQPQHF
NA	NA	TRBV2	TRBJ2-1	TGTGCCAGCAGTGAAGCGCTTCCCGGGGGCGCAACCCCAAGAGGGCAGTTCTTC	CASSEALPGGATPRGQFF
NA	once	TRBV19	TRBJ1-5	TGTGCCAGTAGTATGGCGAGGACACAGCCCCAGCATTTT	CASSMARTQPQHF
NA	few	TRBV6-5	TRBJ2-2	TGTGCCAGCAGTTACGGACTCAACACCGGGGAGCTGTTTTTT	CASSYGLNTGELFF
NA	NA	TRBV27	TRBJ2-1	TGTGCCAGCAGTGGGGCTTCCCTTGGAGAGCAGTTCTTC	CASSGASLGEQFF
NA	few	TRBV30	TRBJ1-1	TGTGCCTTTTTAATCGGGATAACTGAAGCTTTCTTT	CAFLIGITEAFF
NA	NA	TRBV15	TRBJ1-5	TGTGCCACCAGCAGAGAGAAGGGTATAAGCCAGCCCCAGCATTTT	CATSREKGISQPQHF
NA	NA	TRBV20-1	TRBJ2-5	TGCAGTGCCCCGAACCAAGAGACCCAGTACTTC	CSAPNQETQYF
NA	NA	TRBV19	TRBJ2-1	TGTGCCAGTAACTCCGACTCGGGGTGGGGTGAGCAGTTCTTC	CASNSDSGWGEQFF
NA	NA	TRBV5-6	TRBJ1-2	TGTGCCAGCAGCTGGACCTTGGGAGGGGGACCAATTTACGCTGGCTACACCTTC	CASSWTLGGGPIYAGYTF
NA	NA	TRBV6-4	TRBJ2-3	TGTGCCAGCCTCCGGACGAGGAGCTTTAACACAGATACGCAGTATTTT	CASLRTRSFNTDTQYF
NA	NA	TRBV2	TRBJ2-1	TGTGCCAGCAGGGTTTATGTGGATTCCTACAATGAGCAGTTCTTC	CASRVYVDSYNEQFF
NA	few	TRBV29-1	TRBJ2-7	TGCAGCGTTGCCCTTACCTACGAGCAGTACTTC	CSVALTYEQYF
NA	NA	TRBV4-2	TRBJ2-4	TGTGCCAGCAGCCAAGATAGTGGAACTCAAAACATTCAGTACTTC	CASSQDSGTQNIQYF
NA	NA	TRBV5-4	TRBJ1-2	TGTGCCAGCAGCTTGGAAACAGGGAGCCTTGGGGGGTACACCTTC	CASSLETGSLGGYTF
TRBD1	NA	TRBV7-6	TRBJ1-4	TGTGCCAGCAGCGCCTTAGTGGGACAGCCTAATGAAAAACTGTTTTTT	CASSALVGQPNEKLFF